The TCR beta chain described here comes from a study of cytomegalovirus exposure and HLA in healthy donors. General study results and limits: Accurate HLA-A and HLA-B prediction from TCR beta sequences was reported for most subjects.

As to this clone: Its cognate antigen is unknown.

This CDR3 region has 15 residues. The V end lost 5 bases, the J end lost 7 bases, and 18 bases lay between the germline ends. CDR1 is SGHTA and CDR2 is FQGNSA in the germline V gene. Both 60 Vbeta primers and 13 Jbeta primers went into the PCR. TCRdb's table, derived via immunoSEQ multiplex PCR, lists solely in-frame clones and lacks some. This sample has some 110,000 clones, with 75% to 90% found just once. This TCR was recovered from a man aged 25-40 years in good health and CMV-seronegative. Material: PBMCs. The chain joins TRBV7-2 to TRBJ1-5; D perhaps matches TRBD1 (5 bases). The CDR3 DNA sequence: TGTGCCAGCAGCCCCGTTGGGGGGTTTGGGCAGCCCCAGCATTTT. It encodes CASSPVGGFGQPQHF.